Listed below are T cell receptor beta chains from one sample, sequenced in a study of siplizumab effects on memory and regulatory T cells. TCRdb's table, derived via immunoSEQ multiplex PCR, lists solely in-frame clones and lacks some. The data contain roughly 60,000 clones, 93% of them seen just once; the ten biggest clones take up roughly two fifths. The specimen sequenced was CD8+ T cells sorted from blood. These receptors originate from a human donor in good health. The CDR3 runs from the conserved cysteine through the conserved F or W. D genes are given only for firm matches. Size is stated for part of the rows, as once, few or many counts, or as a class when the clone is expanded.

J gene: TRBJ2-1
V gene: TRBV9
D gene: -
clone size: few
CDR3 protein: CASSVGQSSYNEQFF
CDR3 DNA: TGTGCCAGCAGCGTAGGTCAGAGCTCCTACAATGAGCAGTTCTTC

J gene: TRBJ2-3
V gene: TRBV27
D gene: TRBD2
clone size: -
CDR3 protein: CASSFGLGEREDTQYF
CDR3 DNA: TGTGCCAGCAGTTTTGGACTCGGCGAGCGGGAGGATACGCAGTATTTT

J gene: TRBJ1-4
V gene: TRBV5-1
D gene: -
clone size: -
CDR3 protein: CASSLGNTEEKLFF
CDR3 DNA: TGCGCCAGCAGCTTGGGAAACACAGAGGAAAAACTGTTTTTT

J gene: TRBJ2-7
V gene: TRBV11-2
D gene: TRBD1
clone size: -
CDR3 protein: CASSFEGQGPYEQYF
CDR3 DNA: TGTGCCAGCAGCTTCGAGGGACAGGGTCCCTACGAGCAGTACTTC

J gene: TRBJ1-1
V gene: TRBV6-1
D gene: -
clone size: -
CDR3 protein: CASNSTEGDHTEAFF
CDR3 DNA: TGTGCCAGCAACTCAACGGAGGGGGATCACACTGAAGCTTTCTTT

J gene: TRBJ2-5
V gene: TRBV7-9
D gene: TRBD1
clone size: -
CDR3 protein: CASSPGDREETQYF
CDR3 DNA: TGTGCCAGCAGCCCCGGGGACAGGGAAGAGACCCAGTACTTC

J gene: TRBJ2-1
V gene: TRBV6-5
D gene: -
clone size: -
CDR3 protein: CASSYAGHEQFF
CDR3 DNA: TGTGCCAGCAGTTACGCGGGACATGAGCAGTTCTTC

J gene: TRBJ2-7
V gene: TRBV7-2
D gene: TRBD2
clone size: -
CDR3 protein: CASSFIAGGNEQYF
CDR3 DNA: TGTGCCAGCAGCTTCATAGCGGGAGGAAACGAGCAGTACTTC

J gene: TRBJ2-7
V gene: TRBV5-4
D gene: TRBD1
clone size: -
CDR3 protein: CAARDRGSAEQYF
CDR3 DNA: TGTGCCGCGCGGGACAGGGGATCCGCCGAGCAGTACTTC

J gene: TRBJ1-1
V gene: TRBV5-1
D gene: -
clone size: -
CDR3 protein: CASSLASANTEAFF
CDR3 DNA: TGCGCCAGCAGCTTGGCCTCGGCTAACACTGAAGCTTTCTTT

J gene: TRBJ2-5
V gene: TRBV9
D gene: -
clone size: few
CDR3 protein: CASSVPETQYF
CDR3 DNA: TGTGCCAGCAGCGTACCAGAGACCCAGTACTTC

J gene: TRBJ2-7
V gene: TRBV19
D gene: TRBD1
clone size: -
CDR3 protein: CASSIGGTGVEQYF
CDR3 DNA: TGTGCCAGTAGTATAGGGGGGACAGGGGTCGAGCAGTACTTC

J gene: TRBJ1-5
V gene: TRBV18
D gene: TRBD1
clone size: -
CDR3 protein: CASSPSYGTGDQPQHF
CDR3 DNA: TGTGCCAGCTCACCTTCCTACGGGACAGGGGATCAGCCCCAGCATTTT

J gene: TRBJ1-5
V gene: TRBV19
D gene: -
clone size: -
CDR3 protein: CASSMLNSNQPQHF
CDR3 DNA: TGTGCCAGTAGTATGTTAAATAGCAATCAGCCCCAGCATTTT

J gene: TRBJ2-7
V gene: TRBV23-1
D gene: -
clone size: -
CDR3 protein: CAPSTGPSYEQYF
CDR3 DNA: TGCGCCCCCTCCACGGGACCTTCCTACGAGCAGTACTTC

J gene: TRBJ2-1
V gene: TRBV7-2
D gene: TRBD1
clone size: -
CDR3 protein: CASSSPGTGLNEQFF
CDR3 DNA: TGTGCCAGCAGCTCCCCCGGGACAGGGTTGAATGAGCAGTTCTTC

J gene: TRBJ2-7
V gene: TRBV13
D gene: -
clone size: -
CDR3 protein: CASSLGLTDYEQYF
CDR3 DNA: TGTGCCAGCAGCTTAGGTTTAACAGACTACGAGCAGTACTTC

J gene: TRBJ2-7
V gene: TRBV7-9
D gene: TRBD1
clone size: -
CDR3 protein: CASSLGLGQGSYEQYF
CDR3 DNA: TGTGCCAGCAGCTTGGGGTTGGGACAGGGGTCGTACGAGCAGTACTTC

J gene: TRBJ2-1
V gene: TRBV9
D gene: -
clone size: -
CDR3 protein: CASSVGSGPGYVQFF
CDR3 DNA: TGTGCCAGCAGCGTAGGTTCCGGGCCAGGGTACGTGCAGTTCTTC

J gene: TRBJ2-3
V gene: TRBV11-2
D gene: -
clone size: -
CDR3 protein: CASSQGTLRTDTQYF
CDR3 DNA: TGTGCCAGCAGCCAGGGGACTTTGAGGACAGATACGCAGTATTTT

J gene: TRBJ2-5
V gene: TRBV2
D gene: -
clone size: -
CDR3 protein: CASSDGREVRETQYF
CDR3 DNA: TGTGCCAGCAGTGATGGTCGGGAAGTGCGGGAGACCCAGTACTTC

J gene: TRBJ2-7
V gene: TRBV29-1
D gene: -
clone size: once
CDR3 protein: CSVDLGNYEQYF
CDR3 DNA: TGCAGCGTTGACCTGGGAAACTACGAGCAGTACTTC

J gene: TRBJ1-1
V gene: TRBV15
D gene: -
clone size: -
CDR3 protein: CATSREGGTEAFF
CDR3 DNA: TGTGCCACCAGCAGAGAAGGGGGCACTGAAGCTTTCTTT

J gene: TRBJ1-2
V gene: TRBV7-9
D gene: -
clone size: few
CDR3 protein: CASSLAPGRYGYTF
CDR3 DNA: TGTGCCAGCAGCTTAGCTCCGGGGCGCTATGGCTACACCTTC

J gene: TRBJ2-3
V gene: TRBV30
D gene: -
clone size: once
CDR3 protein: CAWSEAASTDTQYF
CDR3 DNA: TGTGCCTGGAGTGAGGCGGCTAGCACAGATACGCAGTATTTT

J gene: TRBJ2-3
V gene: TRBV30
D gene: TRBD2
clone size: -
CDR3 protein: CAWSVPPGLASDTQYF
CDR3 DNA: TGTGCCTGGAGTGTACCCCCGGGACTAGCGTCAGATACGCAGTATTTT

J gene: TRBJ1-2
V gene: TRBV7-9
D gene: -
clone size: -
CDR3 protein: CASNPGLGYGYTF
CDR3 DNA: TGTGCCAGCAACCCGGGGCTCGGCTATGGCTACACCTTC

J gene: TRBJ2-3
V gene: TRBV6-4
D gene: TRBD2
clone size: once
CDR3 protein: CASSEELAGAYTQYF
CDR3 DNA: TGTGCCAGCAGTGAAGAACTAGCGGGAGCTTATACGCAGTATTTT

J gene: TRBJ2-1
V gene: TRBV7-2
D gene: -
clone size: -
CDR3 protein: CASSLLSTGHANEQFF
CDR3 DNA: TGTGCCAGCAGCTTACTTTCGACAGGTCATGCCAATGAGCAGTTCTTC

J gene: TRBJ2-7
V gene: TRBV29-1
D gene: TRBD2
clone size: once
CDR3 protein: CSVGTSGVAGYEQYF
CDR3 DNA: TGCAGCGTTGGGACTAGCGGGGTGGCTGGGTACGAGCAGTACTTC

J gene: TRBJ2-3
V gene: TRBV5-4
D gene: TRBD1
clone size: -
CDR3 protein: CASSTDRGRVADTQYF
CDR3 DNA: TGTGCCAGCAGCACCGACAGGGGGCGAGTCGCAGATACGCAGTATTTT